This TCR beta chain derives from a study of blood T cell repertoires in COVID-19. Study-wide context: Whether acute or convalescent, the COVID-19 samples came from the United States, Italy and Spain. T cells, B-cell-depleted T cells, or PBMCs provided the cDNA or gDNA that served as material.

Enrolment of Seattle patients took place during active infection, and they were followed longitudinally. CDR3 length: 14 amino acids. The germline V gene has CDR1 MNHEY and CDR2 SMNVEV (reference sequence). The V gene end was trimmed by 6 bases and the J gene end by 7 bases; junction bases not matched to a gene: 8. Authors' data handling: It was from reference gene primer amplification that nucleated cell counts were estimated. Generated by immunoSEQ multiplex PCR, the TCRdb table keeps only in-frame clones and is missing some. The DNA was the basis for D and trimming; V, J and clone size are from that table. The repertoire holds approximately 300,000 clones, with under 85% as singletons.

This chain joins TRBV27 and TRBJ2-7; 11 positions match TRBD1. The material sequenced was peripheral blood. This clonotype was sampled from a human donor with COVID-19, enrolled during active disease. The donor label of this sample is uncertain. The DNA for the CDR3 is TGTGCCAGCAGCTTAGGACAGGGGGCTGGAGAGCAGTACTTC. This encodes CASSLGQGAGEQYF.